This section outlines one TCR beta chain sequence together with its context. Its antigen is unknown. The CDR3 extends over 15 amino acids. The V segment lost 4 bases and the J segment 10 bases; nucleotides outside the gene matches: 11. Per the germline V gene, CDR1 is SGHRS and CDR2 is YFSETQ. Produced via immunoSEQ multiplex PCR; TCRdb's table is partial and in-frame only. The data contain around 29,000 clones, 85% to 95% of them singletons. The sample comes from a study of lymphopenia after photon versus proton radiotherapy. General study points: Post-nadir TCR diversity decline inversely tracked overall survival among those who died. After the lymphocyte nadir, photon-treated repertoires showed oligoclonal expansion, especially of CD8+ Temra cells.

The sequence was obtained from a woman aged 45-60 years with cholangiocarcinoma. The sequencing used peripheral blood, collected from a patient treated with photon-based radiotherapy. This chain connects TRBV5-1 to TRBJ1-6, with 7 bases matching TRBD1. The CDR3 region is CASSPREGARSPLHF. DNA of the CDR3: TGCGCCAGCAGCCCTCGAGAGGGGGCGCGGTCACCCCTCCACTTT.